This T cell receptor (beta chain) was identified in a study of T cells after yellow fever vaccination. Study-wide background: Preparing low-cell-number fractions relied on SMART-Seq v4 Ultra Low Input.

Turning to this clonotype: What it binds is unknown.

Conversion of TCR transcripts into cDNA relied on 5'RACE template switching, which added a universal primer site and UMIs. MiXCR, run by TCRdb on the 5' RACE reads, gives a single entry per CDR3 protein. The sample lists some 350,000 distinct CDR3 sequences, 11% seen once, with about 17% in the top ten. Findings of the study overall: A weaker secondary response peaked on day 5, the primary on day 15. After the booster, 96% of CD4 and about nine tenths of CD8 primary-response clones were re-detected.

V dropped 5 bases and J dropped 0 bases, with 7 bases sitting between them. Per germline, CDR1 MNHEY and CDR2 SMNVEV (reference sequence). The CDR3 length is 14 residues. The specimen comprised PBMCs, sampled on the day of the first yellow fever vaccination. This receptor was identified in a man between 18 and 29 years old who received the YFV17D yellow fever vaccine. The chain couples TRBV27 to TRBJ2-2, with D unresolved. The chain's CDR3 is CASSRRSNTGELFF. Written as DNA, the CDR3 is TGTGCCAGCAGTCGGCGGTCGAACACCGGGGAGCTGTTTTTT.